This TCR beta chain was recorded in a study of cytomegalovirus exposure and HLA in healthy donors. The wider study: One earlier analysis, a look at roughly 170 million T cells, found roughly 120 million unique TCR beta sequences. General study findings and limits: The investigators catalogued some 160 TCR beta chains as cytomegalovirus-associated.

V gave up 8 bases and J gave up 4 bases; unmatched junction bases: 4. This CDR3 spans 14 amino acids. The germline V gene encodes CDR1 SGHTA and CDR2 FQGNSA. About this clone: The target antigen is unknown.

The PCR ran on 60 Vbeta and 13 Jbeta primers. Data came from immunoSEQ multiplex PCR; TCRdb stores just in-frame clones and leaves some out. The sample shows roughly 58,000 clones, and more than 9.5% sits with its ten largest clones. The origin of this receptor is a woman in her fifties or sixties in good health and CMV-seropositive. This chain links TRBV7-2 with TRBJ2-2, with 10 bases identical to TRBD1. Material: PBMCs. The CDR3 DNA is TGTGCCAGCTTGACAGGGGGCTTCACCGGGGAGCTGTTTTTT. It encodes CASLTGGFTGELFF.